The clone carrying this T cell receptor beta chain was seen repeatedly, ten times or more. This specimen comes from a study of T cells after yellow fever vaccination. As TCR cDNA was made by 5'RACE template switching, a universal primer site and UMIs were added. TCRdb reprocessed the 5' RACE reads via MiXCR and lists one record per CDR3 protein. Of around 300,000 distinct CDR3 sequences detected, 3.5% to 5% appear once; the ten largest clones hold 15% to 20%. The sequence derives from a man in his late teens or twenties who received the YFV17D yellow fever vaccine. The source material was PBMCs, sampled 15 days after the yellow fever booster vaccination.

The CDR3 DNA is TGTGCCAGCAGCTTATTAGCGGGCCCAAACACCGGGGAGCTGTTTTTT. It encodes CASSLLAGPNTGELFF. The rearrangement uses TRBV11-2 and TRBJ2-2; 7 bases match TRBD2. CDR3 length equals 16 residues. Germline V gene sequence: CDR1 SGHAT, CDR2 FQNNGV. V gave up 2 bases and J gave up 2 bases; unmatched junction bases: 5.